This entry lists 6 T cell receptor beta chains sequenced from one sample in a study of OX40 agonist ivuxolimab in advanced cancers. The assay was immunoSEQ multiplex PCR, and TCRdb's table has in-frame clones only and misses some. The data show some 77,000 clones, 90% to 95% seen once. The starting material was CD4+ or CD8+ T cells sorted from blood, obtained in a trial of the OX40 agonist ivuxolimab. Receptors were obtained from an adult with an advanced solid tumor such as melanoma, head and neck, liver or kidney cancer.

Only one count was recorded for this clone. The chain uses TRBV28 and TRBJ2-2; 8 bases agree with TRBD2. The CDR3 has 15 amino acids. V dropped 3 bases and J dropped 2; count of bases not matched to a gene: 2. CDR1 MDHEN and CDR2 SYDVKM come from the germline V gene. CDR3 nucleotides: TGTGCCAGCAGTTTTAGCGGGATTAACACCGGGGAGCTGTTTTTT. This codes for CASSFSGINTGELFF.

The chain joins TRBV7-8 to TRBJ2-1; possibly TRBD1 or TRBD2 for D (5 bases each). Germline-derived CDR1 and CDR2 are SGHVS and FQNEAQ. With 3 bases removed from V and 0 bases from J, the gap between germline ends came to 9 bases. The CDR3 totals 15 residues. CDR3 region: CASSLRGSSYNEQFF. In DNA form, the CDR3 reads TGTGCCAGCAGCTTGAGGGGTTCCTCCTACAATGAGCAGTTCTTC.

This rearrangement joins TRBV13 to TRBJ2-7; D possibly uses TRBD1 or TRBD2 (5 bases each). Germline V gene lookup returns CDR1 PRHDT and CDR2 FYEKMQ (reference sequence). There are 14 residues in the CDR3. V shed 4 bases and J shed 3 bases, with 13 bases lying between them. Here the CDR3 reads CASSSTTRGYEQYF. CDR3 nucleotides: TGTGCCAGCAGCTCGACTACTAGGGGCTACGAGCAGTACTTC.

The rearrangement uses TRBV7-2 and TRBJ1-4; 9 bases are shared with TRBD1. The CDR3 is 16 amino acids. CDR1 and CDR2 (germline): SGHTA, FQGNSA. Trimming removed 5 bases from V and 5 bases from J; junction bases left unmatched: 9. CDR3: CASSLRAGTGNEKLFF. Here the CDR3 DNA reads TGTGCCAGCAGCCTACGGGCGGGGACAGGGAATGAAAAACTGTTTTTT.

The DNA of the CDR3 is TGTGCCAGCAGCTTAGTTCTTAACACTGAAGCTTTCTTT. This gives the protein CASSLVLNTEAFF. The chain is built from TRBV7-8 and TRBJ1-1; D not resolved. This CDR3 has 13 amino acids. Trimming shortened V by 1 base and J by 2 bases, and 5 bases separated the two germline ends. CDR1 and CDR2 from the germline V gene are SGHVS and FQNEAQ.

This chain links TRBV20-1 with TRBJ2-1; weak D call: TRBD2 (6 bases). The CDR3 length is 11 residues. V dropped 7 bases and J dropped 5 bases, with 9 bases sitting between them. Germline CDR1 DFQATT, CDR2 SNEGSKA (reference sequence). In DNA form, the CDR3 reads TGCAGTGTTAGCGGAAACAATGAGCAGTTCTTC. As protein: CSVSGNNEQFF.